The 8 T cell receptor beta chains below come from one sample, sequenced in a study of shared clonotypes between healthy human individuals. Some clones are missing from TCRdb's copy, which holds only in-frame ones; the method was immunoSEQ multiplex PCR. In the table there are under 850,000 clones, almost 95% of which are singletons. CD45RO-negative CD8 cells positively selected for CCR7 made up the naive population, which excluded terminally differentiated effector memory CD45RA+ cells. Sequenced input: naive CD8+ T cells sorted from blood. The source of these receptors is a man aged 25 to 40 in good health.

The chain couples TRBV11-3 to TRBJ2-2, with D possibly being TRBD1 (6 bases). Germline CDR1 reads SGHNT; CDR2 reads YENEEA. V was cut by 1 base and J by 3 bases, with 12 bases left in between. This CDR3 comprises 16 residues. This chain's CDR3 is CASSLVRGGYTGELFF. The CDR3 bases are TGTGCCAGCAGCTTAGTCAGGGGCGGGTACACCGGGGAGCTGTTTTTT.

To note about this clone: The sample carries other DNA sequences with the same CDR3. The chain joins TRBV4-1 to TRBJ2-5, with 11 bases identical to TRBD2. The CDR3 covers 15 residues. CDR1 and CDR2 (germline): MGHRA, YSYEKL. Trimming removed 2 bases from V and 5 bases from J; junction bases left unmatched: 4. This CDR3 is CASSQTSGSGETQYF. CDR3 nucleotide sequence: TGCGCCAGCAGCCAAACTAGCGGGAGTGGGGAGACCCAGTACTTC.

This clone is a singleton in its sample. The chain has TRBV6-5 and TRBJ1-1, with a possible D match to TRBD1 (5 bases). V was trimmed by 8 bases and J by 4 bases, leaving 14 bases between them. CDR3 length: 13 amino acids. The germline CDR1 and CDR2 sequences are MNHEY and SVGAGI. The CDR3 sequence is CASGGGLSTEAFF. As DNA, the CDR3 is TGTGCCAGCGGGGGGGGTTTGAGCACTGAAGCTTTCTTT.

This chain uses TRBV15 with TRBJ1-2; D is undetermined. The V gene's germline CDR1 is LNHNV and CDR2 YYDKDF (reference sequence). V dropped 0 bases and J dropped 2 bases, with 7 bases sitting between them. The CDR3 runs 14 residues. CDR3 sequence (DNA): TGTGCCACCAGCAGAGATCTGGGCAACTATGGCTACACCTTC. Translated, it gives CATSRDLGNYGYTF.

The chain recombines TRBV5-1 with TRBJ2-7; D ambiguous. The CDR3 covers 12 residues. V was trimmed by 2 bases and J by 5 bases, leaving 8 bases between them. Per germline, CDR1 SGHRS and CDR2 YFSETQ. CDR3 amino acids: CASSLYEDEQYF. The DNA of the CDR3 is TGCGCCAGCAGCTTATATGAAGACGAGCAGTACTTC.

The J gene is TRBJ1-1, the V gene TRBV9, with 9 bases aligning to TRBD1. Germline CDR1 and CDR2: SGDLS and YYNGEE. V gave up 5 bases and J gave up 7 bases; unmatched junction bases: 12. CDR3 size: 15 residues. CDR3 nucleotide sequence: TGTGCCAGCAGTCCGATGGGGACAGGGATGGATGAAGCTTTCTTT. Translated, it gives CASSPMGTGMDEAFF.

The chain has TRBV7-2 and TRBJ2-7, with 10 bases lining up with TRBD2. The J segment lost 3 bases and the V segment lost 1 base, leaving 6 bases of the junction unmatched. The CDR3 is made up of 16 amino acids. Germline V gives CDR1 SGHTA, CDR2 FQGNSA. The CDR3 DNA is TGTGCCAGCAGCTTAGAGCTACTAGCGGGAAACTACGAGCAGTACTTC. Translating gives CASSLELLAGNYEQYF. The full variable domain, with the rest looked up from reference TRBV7-2 and TRBJ2-7, is GAGVSQSPSNKVTEKGKDVELRCDPISGHTALYWYRQSLGQGLEFLIYFQGNSAPDKSGLPSDRFSAERTGGSVSTLTIQRTQQEDSAVYLCASSLELLAGNYEQYFGPGTRLTVT.

The chain has TRBV9 and TRBJ1-2, with D possibly TRBD1 on 5 matching bases. Trimming pared 0 bases from V and 6 bases from J, leaving 15 bases between. This CDR3 contains 15 residues. Germline assignment: CDR1 SGDLS and CDR2 YYNGEE. CDR3 sequence (DNA): TGTGCCAGCAGCGTAGACGGGACTACACTGAATGGCTACACCTTC. Translated: CASSVDGTTLNGYTF.